This T cell receptor (beta chain) was sequenced in a study of cytomegalovirus exposure and HLA in healthy donors. The germline gives CDR1 SGHRS, CDR2 YFSETQ. Losses at the gene ends were 0 bases for V and 5 bases for J; bases not matched to a gene: 9. CDR3 length equals 16 residues. Primers included in the PCR were 60 Vbeta and 13 Jbeta primers. TCRdb's table, derived via immunoSEQ multiplex PCR, lists solely in-frame clones and lacks some. The table has approximately 190,000 clones, approximately 79% seen once. This TCR came from a man aged 35-49 years in good health and CMV-seropositive. The rearrangement uses TRBV5-1 and TRBJ2-3, with 7 nucleotides matching TRBD2. The sequencing sample was made of PBMCs. Here the CDR3 DNA reads TGCGCCAGCAGCTTGGGGGAGGGGTGGGTCAAAGATACGCAGTATTTT. As protein: CASSLGEGWVKDTQYF.